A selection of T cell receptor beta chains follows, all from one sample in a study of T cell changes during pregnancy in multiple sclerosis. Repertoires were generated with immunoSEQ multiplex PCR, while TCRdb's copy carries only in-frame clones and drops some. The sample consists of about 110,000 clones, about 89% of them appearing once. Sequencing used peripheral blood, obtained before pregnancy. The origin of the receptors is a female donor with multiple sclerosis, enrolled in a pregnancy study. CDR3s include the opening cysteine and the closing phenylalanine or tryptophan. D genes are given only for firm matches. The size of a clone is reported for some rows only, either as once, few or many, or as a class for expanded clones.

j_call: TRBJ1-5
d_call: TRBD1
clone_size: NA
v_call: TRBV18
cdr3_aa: CASSPLNIQGSNQPQHF
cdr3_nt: TGTGCCAGCTCACCACTAAACATACAGGGGAGCAATCAGCCCCAGCATTTT

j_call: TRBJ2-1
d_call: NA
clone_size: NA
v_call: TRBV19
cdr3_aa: CATSIGTGVGNEQFF
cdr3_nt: TGTGCCACCAGTATTGGGACGGGGGTTGGGAATGAGCAGTTCTTC

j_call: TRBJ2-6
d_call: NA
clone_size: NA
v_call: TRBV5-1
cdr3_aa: CASSSRDTVSGANVLTF
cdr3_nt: TGCGCCAGCAGCTCCAGGGACACAGTCTCTGGGGCCAACGTCCTGACTTTC

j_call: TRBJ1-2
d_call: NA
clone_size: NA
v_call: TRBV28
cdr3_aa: CASSLGPGFYGYTF
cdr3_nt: TGTGCCAGCAGTTTAGGTCCGGGGTTCTATGGCTACACCTTC

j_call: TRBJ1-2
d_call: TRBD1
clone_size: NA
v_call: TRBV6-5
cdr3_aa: CASSYSDPGGGGGYTF
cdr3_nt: TGTGCCAGCAGTTACTCAGATCCAGGGGGAGGTGGTGGCTACACCTTC

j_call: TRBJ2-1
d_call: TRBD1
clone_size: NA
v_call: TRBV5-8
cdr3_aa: CASSLQGQVDREQFF
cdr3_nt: TGTGCCAGCAGCTTGCAGGGACAGGTAGACCGAGAGCAGTTCTTC

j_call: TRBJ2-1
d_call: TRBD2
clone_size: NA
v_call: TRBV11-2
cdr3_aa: CASSIGTSGSIYEQFF
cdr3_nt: TGTGCCAGCAGCATAGGGACTAGCGGGAGTATCTATGAGCAGTTCTTC

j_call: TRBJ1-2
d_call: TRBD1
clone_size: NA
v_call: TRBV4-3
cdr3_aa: CASSQGVDREDGYTF
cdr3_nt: TGCGCCAGCAGCCAAGGAGTGGACAGGGAGGATGGCTACACCTTC

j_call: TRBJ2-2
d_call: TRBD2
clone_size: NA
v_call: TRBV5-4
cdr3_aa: CASSTGAASGGAFGELFF
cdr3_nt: TGTGCCAGCAGCACCGGGGCGGCTAGCGGGGGGGCTTTCGGGGAGCTGTTTTTT

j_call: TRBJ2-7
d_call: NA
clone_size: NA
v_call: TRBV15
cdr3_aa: CATSRDQGSYEQYF
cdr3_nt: TGTGCCACCAGCAGAGATCAGGGGTCCTACGAGCAGTACTTC

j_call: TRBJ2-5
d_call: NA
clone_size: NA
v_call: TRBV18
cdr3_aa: CASSPPGEETQYF
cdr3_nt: TGTGCCAGCTCACCACCAGGGGAAGAGACCCAGTACTTC

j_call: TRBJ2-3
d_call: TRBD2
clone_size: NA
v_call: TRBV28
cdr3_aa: CASSLWGGRSTDTQYF
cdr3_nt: TGTGCCAGCAGTTTATGGGGCGGGAGGAGCACAGATACGCAGTATTTT

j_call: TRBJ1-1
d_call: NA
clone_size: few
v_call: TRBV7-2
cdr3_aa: CASSLVANTEAFF
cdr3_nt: TGTGCCAGCAGCTTAGTGGCCAACACTGAAGCTTTCTTT

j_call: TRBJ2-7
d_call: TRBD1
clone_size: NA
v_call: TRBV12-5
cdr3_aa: CASGPGQGAYEQYF
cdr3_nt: TGTGCTAGTGGACCGGGACAGGGAGCCTACGAGCAGTACTTC

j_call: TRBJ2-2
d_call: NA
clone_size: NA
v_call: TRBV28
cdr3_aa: CACSGVIGELFF
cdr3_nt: TGTGCCTGTTCAGGGGTTATCGGGGAGCTGTTTTTT

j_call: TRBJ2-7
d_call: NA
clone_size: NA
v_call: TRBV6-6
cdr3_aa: CASSLDIYEQYF
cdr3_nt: TGTGCCAGCAGTTTGGACATCTACGAGCAGTACTTC

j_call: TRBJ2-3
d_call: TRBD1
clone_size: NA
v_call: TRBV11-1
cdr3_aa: CASSLDAQGATDTQYF
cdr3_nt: TGTGCCAGCAGCTTAGACGCACAGGGGGCAACAGATACGCAGTATTTT

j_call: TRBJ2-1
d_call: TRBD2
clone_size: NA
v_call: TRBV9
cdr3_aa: CASSPQYRLAGDRSYNEQFF
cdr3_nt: TGTGCCAGCAGCCCTCAATACAGACTAGCGGGAGATCGCTCCTACAATGAGCAGTTCTTC

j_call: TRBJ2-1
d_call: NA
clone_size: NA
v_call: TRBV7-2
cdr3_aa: CASSFRKSSYNEQFF
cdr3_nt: TGTGCCAGCAGCTTCAGGAAAAGCTCCTACAATGAGCAGTTCTTC

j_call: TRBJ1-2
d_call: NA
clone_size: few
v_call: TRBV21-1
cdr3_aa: CASSSPGTGDGYTF
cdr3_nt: TGTGCCAGCAGCTCTCCCGGGACAGGGGATGGCTACACCTTC

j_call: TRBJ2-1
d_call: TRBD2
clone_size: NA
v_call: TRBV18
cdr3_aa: CASSPAGGGYNEQFF
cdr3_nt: TGTGCCAGCTCACCTGCGGGGGGCGGGTACAATGAGCAGTTCTTC

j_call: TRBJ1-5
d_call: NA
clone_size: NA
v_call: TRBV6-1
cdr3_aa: CASRQGIKPQHF
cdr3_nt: TGTGCCAGCAGACAGGGAATCAAGCCCCAGCATTTT

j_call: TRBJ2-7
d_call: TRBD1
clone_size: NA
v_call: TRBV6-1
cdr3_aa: CASEGRDRGLYEQYF
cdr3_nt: TGTGCCAGCGAGGGCCGGGACAGGGGGCTCTACGAGCAGTACTTC

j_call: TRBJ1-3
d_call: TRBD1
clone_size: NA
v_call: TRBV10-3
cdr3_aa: CAIRDRVSGNTIYF
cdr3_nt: TGTGCCATCAGGGACAGGGTCTCTGGAAACACCATATATTTT

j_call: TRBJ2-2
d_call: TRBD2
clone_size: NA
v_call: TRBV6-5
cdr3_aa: CASSSGLARNTGELFF
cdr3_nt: TGTGCCAGCAGTTCTGGACTAGCACGGAACACCGGGGAGCTGTTTTTT

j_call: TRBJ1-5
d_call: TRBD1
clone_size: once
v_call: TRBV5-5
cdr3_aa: CASSLARDSNQPQHF
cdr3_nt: TGTGCCAGCAGCTTGGCACGGGACAGTAATCAGCCCCAGCATTTT

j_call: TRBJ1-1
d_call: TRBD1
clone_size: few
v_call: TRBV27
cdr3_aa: CASSLGQGILAEAFF
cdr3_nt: TGTGCCAGCAGTTTGGGACAGGGAATACTCGCTGAAGCTTTCTTT

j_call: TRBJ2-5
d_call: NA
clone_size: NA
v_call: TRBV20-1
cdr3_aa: CSAPLQETQYF
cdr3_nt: TGCAGTGCCCCACTCCAAGAGACCCAGTACTTC

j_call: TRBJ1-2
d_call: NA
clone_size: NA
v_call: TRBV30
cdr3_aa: CAWSAQGGLNYGYTF
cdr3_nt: TGTGCCTGGAGTGCCCAGGGAGGGTTGAACTATGGCTACACCTTC

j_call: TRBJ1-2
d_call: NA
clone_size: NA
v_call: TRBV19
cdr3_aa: CASSVTTGRVFYGYTF
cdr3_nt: TGTGCCAGTAGCGTTACAACAGGGAGAGTCTTCTATGGCTACACCTTC

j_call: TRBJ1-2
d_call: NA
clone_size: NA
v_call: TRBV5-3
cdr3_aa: CARSLEGLWLNGYTF
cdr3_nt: TGTGCCAGAAGCTTAGAGGGATTGTGGCTGAATGGCTACACCTTC

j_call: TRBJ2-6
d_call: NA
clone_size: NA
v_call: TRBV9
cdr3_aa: CASSVYSTGSSGANVLTF
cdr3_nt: TGTGCCAGCAGCGTATACTCAACGGGAAGCTCTGGGGCCAACGTCCTGACTTTC

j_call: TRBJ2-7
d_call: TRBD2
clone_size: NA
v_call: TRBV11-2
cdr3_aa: CASSVTSGGNEQYF
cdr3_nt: TGTGCCAGCAGCGTCACTAGCGGGGGGAACGAGCAGTACTTC

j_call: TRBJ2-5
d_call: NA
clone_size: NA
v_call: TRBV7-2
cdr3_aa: CASSSGGETQYF
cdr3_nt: TGTGCCAGCAGCTCAGGTGGGGAGACCCAGTACTTC

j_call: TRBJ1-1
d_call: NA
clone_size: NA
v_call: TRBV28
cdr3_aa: CASSQRFNNRAKNTEAFF
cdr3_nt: TGTGCCAGCAGCCAACGATTTAATAACAGGGCGAAGAACACTGAAGCTTTCTTT

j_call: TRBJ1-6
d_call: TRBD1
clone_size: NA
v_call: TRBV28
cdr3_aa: CASSHPETGAPPLHF
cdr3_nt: TGTGCCAGCAGCCACCCGGAGACAGGGGCTCCACCCCTCCACTTT

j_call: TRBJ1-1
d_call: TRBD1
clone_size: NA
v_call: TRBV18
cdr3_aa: CASSQAGTGGWTEAFF
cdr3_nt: TGTGCCAGCTCACAAGCCGGGACAGGGGGATGGACTGAAGCTTTCTTT

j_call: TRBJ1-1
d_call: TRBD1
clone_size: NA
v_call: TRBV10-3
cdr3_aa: CAISDKDRGAEAFF
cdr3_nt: TGTGCCATCAGTGATAAGGACAGGGGCGCTGAAGCTTTCTTT

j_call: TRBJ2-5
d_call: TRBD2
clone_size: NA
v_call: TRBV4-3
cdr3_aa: CASSHTTSAQETQYF
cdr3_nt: TGCGCCAGCAGCCATACAACTAGCGCTCAAGAGACCCAGTACTTC

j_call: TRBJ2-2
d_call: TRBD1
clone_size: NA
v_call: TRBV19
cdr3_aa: CASRTGKNGELFF
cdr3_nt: TGTGCCAGCCGGACAGGGAAAAACGGGGAGCTGTTTTTT

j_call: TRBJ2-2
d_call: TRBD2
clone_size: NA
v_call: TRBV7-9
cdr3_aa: CASSLKTSGPPGELFF
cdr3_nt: TGTGCCAGCAGCTTAAAGACTAGCGGGCCCCCCGGGGAGCTGTTTTTT

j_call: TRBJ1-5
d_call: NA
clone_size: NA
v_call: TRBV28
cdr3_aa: CASSLSLQPQHF
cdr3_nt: TGTGCCAGCAGTTTGTCCCTCCAGCCCCAGCATTTT

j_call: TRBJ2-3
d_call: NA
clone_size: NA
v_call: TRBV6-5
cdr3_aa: CASSYLGATDTQYF
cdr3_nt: TGTGCCAGCAGTTACCTAGGGGCCACAGATACGCAGTATTTT